Listed here are 32 T cell receptor beta chains from one sample, sequenced in a study of shared clonotypes between healthy human individuals. The protocol was immunoSEQ multiplex PCR, while the TCRdb copy is restricted to in-frame clones and leaves out a portion. Among over a million clones, 60% to 80% were seen once, and the ten largest hold nearly 1.5%. The source material was memory CD4+ T cells sorted from blood. Subset: CD45RA-negative fraction. The receptors shown here come from a man aged 18 to 35 in good health.

This chain connects TRBV5-1 to TRBJ1-4, with D unresolved. The CDR3 loop spans 13 amino acids. V was pared by 1 base and J by 12 bases, with 13 bases between. CDR1 and CDR2 (germline): SGHRS, YFSETQ. The CDR3 loop is CASSLTPLSQLFF. The CDR3 region has the DNA TGCGCCAGCAGCTTGACACCTTTATCTCAACTGTTTTTT.

This clone was seen a handful of times. A read error may explain this, as a much larger clone is one base away. This rearrangement joins TRBV20-1 to TRBJ1-2; D is ambiguous. The germline V gene has CDR1 DFQATT and CDR2 SNEGSKA (reference sequence). Trimming removed 6 bases at V and 4 bases at J, with 0 bases between. The CDR3 is made up of 8 amino acids. As DNA, the CDR3 is TGCAGTGCCTATGGCTACACCTTC. This translates into CSAYGYTF.

This clone was found many times. The chain joins TRBV30 to TRBJ1-3; D not resolved. CDR1 and CDR2 from the germline V gene are GTSNPN and SVGIG (reference sequence). This CDR3 has 14 residues. Trimming cost V 1 base and J 6 bases, with 13 bases left between them. The CDR3 spells CAWSALSNSNTIYF. In DNA form, the CDR3 reads TGTGCCTGGAGTGCCCTAAGCAACTCAAACACCATATATTTT.

V gene TRBV19 combines with J gene TRBJ2-7; tentative D call: TRBD1 (6 bases). The CDR3 sequence is 12 residues long. The V end lost 5 bases, the J end lost 5 bases, and 10 bases lay between the germline ends. In germline, CDR1 is LNHDA, CDR2 SQIVND (reference sequence). The chain's CDR3 is CASSEQGNEQYF. The CDR3 region has the DNA TGTGCCAGTAGTGAACAGGGCAACGAGCAGTACTTC. Using reference TRBV19 and TRBJ2-7 for the parts outside the CDR3, the full variable domain is DGGITQSPKYLFRKEGQNVTLSCEQNLNHDAMYWYRQDPGQGLRLIYYSQIVNDFQKGDIAEGYSVSREKKESFPLTVTSAQKNPTAFYLCASSEQGNEQYFGPGTRLTVT.

The rearrangement uses TRBV5-1 and TRBJ2-2; D ambiguous. This CDR3 region has 16 residues. The germline CDR1 and CDR2 sequences are SGHRS and YFSETQ. With 3 bases removed from V and 0 bases from J, the gap between germline ends came to 12 bases. The CDR3 DNA is TGCGCCAGCAGCTGGGTCGGGCCTTCGAACACCGGGGAGCTGTTTTTT. It encodes CASSWVGPSNTGELFF.

The V gene is TRBV9, the J gene TRBJ2-6; perhaps TRBD2 as D (6 bases). Per germline, CDR1 SGDLS and CDR2 YYNGEE. The CDR3 extends over 17 amino acids. The ends were cut back, 0 bases at V and 0 bases at J, with 10 bases in the middle. CDR3 sequence: CASSVEGGFSGANVLTF. The CDR3 DNA is TGTGCCAGCAGCGTAGAGGGAGGATTCTCTGGGGCCAACGTCCTGACTTTC.

V usage is TRBV19 and J usage is TRBJ1-6; D remains ambiguous. Trimming cost V 5 bases and J 7 bases, with 9 bases left between them. CDR1 LNHDA and CDR2 SQIVND come from the germline V gene (reference sequence). This CDR3 region has 13 residues. CDR3 region: CASSATPNSPLHF. The CDR3 coding sequence is TGTGCCAGTAGTGCGACGCCAAATTCACCCCTCCACTTT.

This clone was counted only a few times. V and J are TRBV6-1 and TRBJ1-2, with D uncertain. The CDR3 loop spans 13 amino acids. Germline values: CDR1 MNHNS, CDR2 SASEGT. Deletions cut 4 bases from V and 8 bases from J, with 14 bases between. The CDR3 nucleotides are TGTGCCAGCAGTGTGTGGAGCAACCAAGGCTACACCTTC. It encodes CASSVWSNQGYTF.

The chain is built from TRBV27 and TRBJ1-2; D gene ambiguous. The ends were cut back, 5 bases at V and 4 bases at J, with 11 bases in the middle. This CDR3 contains 13 residues. The germline gives CDR1 MNHEY, CDR2 SMNVEV (reference sequence). DNA of the CDR3: TGTGCCAGCAGTCCTTCACTGGGCTATGGCTACACCTTC. Translating it yields CASSPSLGYGYTF.

This clone appeared a single time. The V gene is TRBV29-1, the J gene TRBJ2-1; 13 bases agree with TRBD2. Germline CDR1 and CDR2: SQVTM and ANQGSEA. The CDR3 has 15 residues. Trimming at V came to 6 bases and at J to 7 bases, leaving 9 bases not matched to a gene. CDR3 coding DNA: TGCAGCGTCGCCAGGACTAGCGGGGGTCATAATGAGCAGTTCTTC. Amino acids: CSVARTSGGHNEQFF.

This sequence joins TRBV27 and TRBJ2-3; 10 positions match TRBD2. Germline V gene lookup returns CDR1 MNHEY and CDR2 SMNVEV (reference sequence). The CDR3 has 17 residues. J lost 2 bases, V lost 5 bases, and 10 bases had no gene match. Here the CDR3 reads CASSAGLAGEVTDTQYF. For the CDR3, the DNA is TGTGCCAGCAGTGCGGGGCTAGCGGGGGAGGTCACAGATACGCAGTATTTT.

As for this clone: The same CDR3 can be traced to other DNA sequences in this sample. V and J are TRBV7-9 and TRBJ1-1; a possible D gene is TRBD1 (5 bases). Looked up from germline, CDR1 is SEHNR and CDR2 is FQNEAQ (reference sequence). The CDR3 spans 13 residues. The V gene lost 2 bases and the J gene lost 5 bases, with 9 bases spanning the gap. CDR3 nucleotide sequence: TGTGCCAGCAGCTTACAGGGAGGTACTGAAGCTTTCTTT. It translates to CASSLQGGTEAFF.

This clone has only a few counts. The V call is TRBV5-6, the J call TRBJ2-3; 7 bases match TRBD1. Unmatched junction bases numbered 10, after V lost 5 bases and J lost 1 base. Germline V gene sequence: CDR1 SGHDT, CDR2 YYEEEE. The CDR3 has 16 residues. CDR3 bases: TGTGCCAGCAGTCAGAGGGACAGCAAACGCACAGATACGCAGTATTTT. This translates into CASSQRDSKRTDTQYF.

This clone appeared once. The V and J genes are TRBV19 and TRBJ1-6; 8 bases are shared with TRBD1. Germline CDR1 LNHDA, CDR2 SQIVND (reference sequence). After removal of 5 bases from V and 8 bases from J, the junction contained 5 bases not matched to a gene. The CDR3 sequence is 14 residues long. The CDR3 spells CASSDRDRYSPLHF. CDR3 in DNA: TGTGCCAGTAGTGACCGGGACAGGTATTCACCCCTCCACTTT. Variable domain in full (rest from reference TRBV19 and TRBJ1-6): DGGITQSPKYLFRKEGQNVTLSCEQNLNHDAMYWYRQDPGQGLRLIYYSQIVNDFQKGDIAEGYSVSREKKESFPLTVTSAQKNPTAFYLCASSDRDRYSPLHFGNGTRLTVT.

The gene calls are TRBV6-1 and TRBJ1-5; 8 bases align to TRBD1. This CDR3 is 16 amino acids long. Looked up from germline, CDR1 is MNHNS and CDR2 is SASEGT. Losses at the gene ends were 0 bases for V and 6 bases for J; bases not matched to a gene: 7. The CDR3 coding sequence is TGTGCCAGCAGTGAAGCGCGGCAGGGGGCCGGTCAGCCCCAGCATTTT. It translates to CASSEARQGAGQPQHF.

The chain couples TRBV7-8 to TRBJ1-1; possible D gene TRBD1, 5 bases. With 5 bases removed from V and 0 bases from J, the gap between germline ends came to 13 bases. The germline gives CDR1 SGHVS, CDR2 FQNEAQ. The CDR3 spans 15 residues. The chain's CDR3 is CASSTPRGMNTEAFF. Here the CDR3 DNA reads TGTGCCAGCAGCACCCCCCGGGGGATGAACACTGAAGCTTTCTTT. The full variable domain, with the rest looked up from reference TRBV7-8 and TRBJ1-1, is GAGVSQSPRYKVAKRGQDVALRCDPISGHVSLFWYQQALGQGPEFLTYFQNEAQLDKSGLPSDRFFAERPEGSVSTLKIQRTQQEDSAVYLCASSTPRGMNTEAFFGQGTRLTVV.

About this clone: Other nucleotide sequences in the sample specify the same CDR3. The chain employs TRBV5-1 and TRBJ2-2; D is unresolved. The V gene's germline CDR1 is SGHRS and CDR2 YFSETQ. Trimming shortened V by 1 base and J by 2 bases, and 6 bases separated the two germline ends. The CDR3 runs to 14 residues. CDR3 bases: TGCGCCAGCAGCTTGCAAGCCAACACCGGGGAGCTGTTTTTT. It is translated as CASSLQANTGELFF.

The rearrangement joins TRBV28 to TRBJ1-2; 12 positions match TRBD1. The CDR3 is 17 residues long. CDR1 is MDHEN, CDR2 SYDVKM, per germline. V trimming: 6 bases; J trimming: 4 bases; junction bases outside the gene matches: 12. The CDR3 region is CASRGLGTGGFGYGYTF. The CDR3 DNA is TGTGCCAGCAGAGGGCTCGGGACAGGGGGCTTCGGCTATGGCTACACCTTC.

V and J are TRBV5-6 and TRBJ2-6; no clear D. V lost 0 bases and J 2 bases, leaving 6 bases between the germline ends. CDR1 and CDR2 (germline): SGHDT, YYEEEE. The length of the CDR3 is 15 residues. The CDR3 coding sequence is TGTGCCAGCAGCTTGGGGGTACCTGGGGCCAACGTCCTGACTTTC. Translating gives CASSLGVPGANVLTF.

This chain joins TRBV6-5 and TRBJ1-6; unclear D gene. The CDR3 contains 9 residues. The germline V gene has CDR1 MNHEY and CDR2 SVGAGI. The chain's CDR3 is CAPRSPLHF. The DNA for the CDR3 is TGTGCGCCCCGCTCACCCCTCCACTTT.

The chain has TRBV9 and TRBJ2-3; 10 nucleotides line up with TRBD2. The germline V gene encodes CDR1 SGDLS and CDR2 YYNGEE. The CDR3 is 19 amino acids. With V trimmed by 3 bases and J by 0 bases, 13 bases remained unmatched. CDR3 bases: TGTGCCAGCAGCGCCTTAACTAGCGGGACATTCAGCAGCACAGATACGCAGTATTTT. It is translated as CASSALTSGTFSSTDTQYF.

The V and J genes are TRBV5-1 and TRBJ2-7; 10 bases map to TRBD1. The V gene end was trimmed by 0 bases and the J gene end by 3 bases; junction bases not matched to a gene: 9. There are 17 residues in the CDR3. CDR1 SGHRS and CDR2 YFSETQ come from the germline V gene. The CDR3 loop reads CASSLGPPGQGLYEQYF. As DNA, the CDR3 is TGCGCCAGCAGCTTGGGGCCTCCGGGACAGGGGCTCTACGAGCAGTACTTC.

The chain joins TRBV12-5 to TRBJ2-2; D perhaps matches TRBD2 (5 bases). The V end lost 5 bases, the J end lost 5 bases, and 6 bases lay between the germline ends. The CDR3 is 12 residues long. Germline CDR1 LGHNT, CDR2 FRNRAP. The CDR3 coding sequence is TGTGCTAGTGGTCTAGCAACCGGGGAGCTGTTTTTT. It yields the protein CASGLATGELFF. The whole variable domain, filled in from reference TRBV12-5 and TRBJ2-2, reads DARVTQTPRHKVTEMGQEVTMRCQPILGHNTVFWYRQTMMQGLELLAYFRNRAPLDDSGMPKDRFSAEMPDATLATLKIQPSEPRDSAVYFCASGLATGELFFGEGSRLTVL.

This chain connects TRBV10-3 to TRBJ2-7; D perhaps matches TRBD2 (6 bases). Looked up from germline, CDR1 is ENHRY and CDR2 is SYGVKD. V shed 4 bases and J shed 4 bases, with 17 bases lying between them. The CDR3 spans 15 residues. CDR3 loop: CAISVSGWGVYEQYF. In DNA, the CDR3 is TGTGCCATCAGTGTCTCAGGGTGGGGGGTTTACGAGCAGTACTTC.

V and J are TRBV5-1 and TRBJ2-1; 7 nucleotides line up with TRBD1. There are 14 residues in the CDR3. Losses at the gene ends were 1 base for V and 9 bases for J; bases not matched to a gene: 7. In germline, CDR1 is SGHRS, CDR2 YFSETQ. CDR3 loop: CASSLTGDRGEQFF. DNA for the CDR3: TGCGCCAGCAGCTTGACAGGGGATAGGGGTGAGCAGTTCTTC.

This sequence joins TRBV5-6 and TRBJ2-7, with TRBD1 matching over 8 bases. J gave up 3 bases and V 4 bases, and 3 bases lay outside the gene matches. CDR1 and CDR2 from the germline V gene are SGHDT and YYEEEE. The CDR3 length is 13 residues. Here the CDR3 reads CASSLTGVYEQYF. The DNA for the CDR3 is TGTGCCAGCAGCCTGACAGGGGTCTACGAGCAGTACTTC.

The chain employs TRBV25-1 and TRBJ2-1; TRBD1 aligns across 8 bases. Germline V gives CDR1 MGHDK, CDR2 SYGVNS. V shed 4 bases and J 5 bases; nucleotides not matched to a gene: 7. This CDR3 region has 15 residues. The CDR3 DNA sequence: TGTGCCAGCAGTGGGACCGGGACAGGCAACAATGAGCAGTTCTTC. Translating gives CASSGTGTGNNEQFF.

On this clone itself: Possible read error: a much larger clone is one base away. V gene TRBV6-6 combines with J gene TRBJ1-6; no clear D gene. This CDR3 spans 14 amino acids. Trimming pared 4 bases from V and 4 bases from J, leaving 8 bases between. The germline CDR1 and CDR2 sequences are MNHNY and SVGAGI (reference sequence). CDR3 sequence reads: CASSLEQYNSPLHF. In nucleotides, the CDR3 is TGTGCCAGCAGTTTGGAACAGTATAATTCACCCCTCCACTTT.

J is TRBJ1-1 and V is TRBV11-2, with D hard to call. Germline CDR1 is SGHAT and CDR2 is FQNNGV. V lost 1 base and J 8 bases, leaving 8 bases between the germline ends. The CDR3 sequence is 12 residues long. The CDR3 loop reads CASSLGMGEAFF. For the CDR3, the DNA is TGTGCCAGCAGCTTAGGCATGGGGGAAGCTTTCTTT.

The chain links TRBV5-1 to TRBJ1-4, with a tentative D call TRBD1 (5 bases). V lost 8 bases and J lost 3, with 11 bases in between. Germline V gene data show CDR1 as SGHRS and CDR2 as YFSETQ. The CDR3 is 13 amino acids. CDR3 DNA: TGCGCCAGTCAAATGGGACCTAATGAAAAACTGTTTTTT. Amino acid sequence: CASQMGPNEKLFF.

The chain combines TRBV30 with TRBJ1-6; D unclear. The CDR3 has 13 residues. Germline V lookup: CDR1 GTSNPN, CDR2 SVGIG (reference sequence). Trimming cost V 3 bases and J 10 bases, with 13 bases left between them. CDR3 in DNA: TGTGCCTGGAGACCAAACCCGGACTCACCCCTCCACTTT. Its translation: CAWRPNPDSPLHF.

CDR3 DNA sequence: TGTGCCAGCAGACGGACTTTCAGCTCCTACGAGCAGTACTTC. It translates to CASRRTFSSYEQYF. The chain uses TRBV5-6 and TRBJ2-7; D perhaps matches TRBD2 (5 bases). CDR3 size: 14 residues. The ends were cut back, 5 bases at V and 0 bases at J, with 12 bases in the middle. CDR1 is SGHDT and CDR2 is YYEEEE in the germline V gene.